This entry describes one TCR beta chain. Its antigen is still unknown. The CDR3 sequence is 17 residues long. V was pared by 7 bases and J by 0 bases, with 9 bases of the junction left unmatched. CDR1 and CDR2 from the germline V gene are MNHEY and SVGEGT. The data belong to a study of blood T cells in healthy people across ages. A sample-barcoded 5' primer and a J-beta primer mix were used in a second PCR of roughly 7 to 11 cycles. TCRdb analysed the 5' RACE reads with MiXCR anew, one entry per CDR3 protein. Of some 1.5 million distinct CDR3 sequences in the sample, approximately 30% are singletons; the top ten hold roughly 8.2%. General observations from the study: Diversity was estimated from one million T cells, and these estimates were considered underestimates.

The clonotype originates from a woman aged 25 to 45 in good health. The material sequenced was blood. This rearrangement joins TRBV6-2 or TRBV6-3 to TRBJ2-1; 10 nucleotides agree with TRBD2. Here the CDR3 DNA reads TGTGCCAGCACCCTCTGGGCTAGCGGGAGCTCCTACAATGAGCAGTTCTTC. The encoded protein is CASTLWASGSSYNEQFF.